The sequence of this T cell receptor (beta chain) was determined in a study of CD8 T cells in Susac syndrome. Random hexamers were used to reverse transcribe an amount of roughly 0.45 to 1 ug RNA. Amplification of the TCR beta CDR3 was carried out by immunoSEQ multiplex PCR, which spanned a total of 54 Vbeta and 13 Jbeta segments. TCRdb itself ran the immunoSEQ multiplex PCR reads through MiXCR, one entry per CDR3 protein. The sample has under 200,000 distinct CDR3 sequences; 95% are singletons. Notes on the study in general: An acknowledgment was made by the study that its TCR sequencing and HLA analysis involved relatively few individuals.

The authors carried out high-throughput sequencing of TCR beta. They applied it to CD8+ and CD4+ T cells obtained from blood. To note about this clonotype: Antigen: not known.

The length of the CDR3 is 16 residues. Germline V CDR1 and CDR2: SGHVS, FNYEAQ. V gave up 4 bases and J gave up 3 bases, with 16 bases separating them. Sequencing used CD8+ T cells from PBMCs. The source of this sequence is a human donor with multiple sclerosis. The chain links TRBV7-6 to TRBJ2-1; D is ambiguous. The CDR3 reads CASSSRGWQNYNEQFF. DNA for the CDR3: TGTGCCAGCAGCTCTAGAGGTTGGCAGAACTACAATGAGCAGTTCTTC.